Listed here is a single T cell receptor beta chain. This entry belongs to a study of radiotherapy plus CTLA-4 blockade in lung cancer. Germline V gene sequence: CDR1 SNHLY, CDR2 FYNNEI. The CDR3 consists of 14 residues. Trimming took 8 bases from V and 4 from J; bases not matched to a gene: 10. Assay used: immunoSEQ multiplex PCR; TCRdb lists only in-frame clones, some missing. The sample holds about 39,000 clones, 75% to 85% seen once. The gene calls are TRBV2 and TRBJ2-5; 7 bases are a match to TRBD2. The TCR comes from a human donor with non-small cell lung cancer that progressed on radiotherapy plus ipilimumab. Sequencing was performed on peripheral blood, taken from a patient treated with radiotherapy plus ipilimumab. CDR3 in amino acids: CASFKAQRGETQYF. CDR3 DNA sequence: TGTGCCAGCTTTAAAGCCCAGCGGGGAGAGACCCAGTACTTC.